This T cell receptor beta chain was sequenced during a study of shared clonotypes between healthy human individuals. The authors loaded around 220 ng DNA, about 30,000 T cell genomes, into sorted-subset replicate PCRs. TCRdb keeps only in-frame clones here, not all; method: immunoSEQ multiplex PCR. The data contain hundreds of thousands of clones, about 95% of them singletons. In the naive CD8 group, cells lacked CD45RO and were positively selected for CCR7, so terminally differentiated effector memory CD45RA+ cells were left out. There were no recent acute infections or vaccinations among the donors, who were healthy HIV-negative adults. Study-level results: Non-shared clonotypes showed lower generation probabilities than clonotypes common to all four donors. Estimated richness values were generally larger in naive subsets than in memory subsets.

The CDR3 length is 13 residues. V dropped 5 bases and J dropped 2 bases, with 7 bases sitting between them. CDR1 and CDR2 (germline): MNHEY, SVGAGI. As for this clone: The antigen is not known.

The sequenced material came from naive CD8+ T cells sorted from blood. V is TRBV6-5 and J is TRBJ1-3; D uncertain. The TCR was taken from a woman aged 30 to 39 in good health. Written as DNA, the CDR3 is TGTGCCAGCAGTACATCGACTGGAAACACCATATATTTT. Encoded protein: CASSTSTGNTIYF.